What follows describes a single T cell receptor beta chain. This sample is part of a study of blood T cell repertoires in COVID-19. Overall study: Samples of COVID-19 (acute and convalescent) were obtained from the United States, Italy and Spain. T cells, B-cell-depleted T cells, or PBMCs supplied cDNA or gDNA.

The CDR3 is 19 amino acids. The V gene lost 0 bases and the J gene lost 8 bases, with 23 bases spanning the gap. CDR1 MNHNS and CDR2 SASEGT come from the germline V gene. Authors' processing steps: Amplification of reference gene primers provided the estimated nucleated cell counts. Generated by immunoSEQ multiplex PCR, the TCRdb table keeps only in-frame clones and is missing some. V, J and clone size are taken as reported in that table, and D and trimming were inferred from the DNA itself. Found here are about 89,000 clones, about 91% of them singletons; the top ten hold roughly 0.51%. This chain links TRBV6-1 with TRBJ1-6; possible D gene TRBD1, 5 bases. The TCR sequence derives from a man aged 60 to 75 with acute or convalescent COVID-19. Sequenced input: peripheral blood. CDR3 nucleotide sequence: TGTGCCAGCAGTGAAGCTGTATTACCGACGGGACTCCAAGATTCACCCCTCCACTTT. Residues: CASSEAVLPTGLQDSPLHF.